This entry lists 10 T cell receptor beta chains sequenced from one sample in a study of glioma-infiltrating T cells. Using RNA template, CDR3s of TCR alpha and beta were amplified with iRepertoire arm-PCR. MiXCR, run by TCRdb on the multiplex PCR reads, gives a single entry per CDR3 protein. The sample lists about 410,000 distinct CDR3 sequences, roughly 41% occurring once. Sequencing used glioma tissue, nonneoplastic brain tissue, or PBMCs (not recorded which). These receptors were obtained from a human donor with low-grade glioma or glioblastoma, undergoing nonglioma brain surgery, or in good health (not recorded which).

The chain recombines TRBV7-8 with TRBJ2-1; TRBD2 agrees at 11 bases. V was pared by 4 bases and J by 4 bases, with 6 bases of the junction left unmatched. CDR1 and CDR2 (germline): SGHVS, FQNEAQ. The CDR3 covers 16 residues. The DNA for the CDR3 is TGTGCCAGCAGCTCAGAACTAGCGGGGGCATACAATGAGCAGTTCTTC. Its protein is CASSSELAGAYNEQFF.

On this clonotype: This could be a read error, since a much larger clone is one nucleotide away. CDR3 residues: CASSLFGRLGQHQHF. CDR3 in DNA: TGTGCCAGCAGTTTATTCGGCAGGTTGGGTCAGCACCAGCATTTT. The chain has TRBV28 and TRBJ1-5; D is unresolved. The CDR3 covers 15 residues. The germline V gene has CDR1 MDHEN and CDR2 SYDVKM.

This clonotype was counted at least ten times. The CDR3 loop reads CASSGQLIYEQYF. CDR3 bases: TGTGCCAGCAGTGGGCAGCTTATCTACGAGCAGTACTTC. V gene TRBV6-1 combines with J gene TRBJ2-7; no firm D call. The CDR3 has 13 amino acids. Germline CDR1 reads MNHNS; CDR2 reads SASEGT. The V end lost 4 bases, the J end lost 3 bases, and 10 bases lay between the germline ends.

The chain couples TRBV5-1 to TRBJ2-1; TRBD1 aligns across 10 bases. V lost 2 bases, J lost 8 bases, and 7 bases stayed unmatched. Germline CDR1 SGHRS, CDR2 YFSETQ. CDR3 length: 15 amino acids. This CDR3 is CASSLDRGLLHEQFF. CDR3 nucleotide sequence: TGCGCCAGCAGCTTAGACAGGGGGCTCCTACATGAGCAGTTCTTC. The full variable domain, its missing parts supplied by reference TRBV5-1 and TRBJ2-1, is KAGVTQTPRYLIKTRGQQVTLSCSPISGHRSVSWYQQTPGQGLQFLFEYFSETQRNKGNFPGRFSGRQFSNSRSEMNVSTLELGDSALYLCASSLDRGLLHEQFFGPGTRLTVL.

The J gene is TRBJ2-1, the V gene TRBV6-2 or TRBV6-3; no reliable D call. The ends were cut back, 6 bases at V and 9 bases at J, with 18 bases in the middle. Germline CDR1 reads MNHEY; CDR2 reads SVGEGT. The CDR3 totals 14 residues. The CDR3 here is CASSPLTKTVEQFF. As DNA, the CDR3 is TGTGCCAGCAGCCCACTCACCAAGACTGTTGAGCAGTTCTTC.

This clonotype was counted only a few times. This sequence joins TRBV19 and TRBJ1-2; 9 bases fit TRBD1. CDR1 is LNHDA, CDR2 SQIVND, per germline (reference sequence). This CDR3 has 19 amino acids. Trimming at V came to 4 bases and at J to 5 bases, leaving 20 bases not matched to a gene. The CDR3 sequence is CASSTSPGQGNSYSYGYTF. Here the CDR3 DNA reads TGTGCCAGTAGTACCTCTCCGGGACAGGGTAATTCATACTCATATGGCTACACCTTC. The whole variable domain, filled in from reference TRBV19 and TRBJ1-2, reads DGGITQSPKYLFRKEGQNVTLSCEQNLNHDAMYWYRQDPGQGLRLIYYSQIVNDFQKGDIAEGYSVSREKKESFPLTVTSAQKNPTAFYLCASSTSPGQGNSYSYGYTFGSGTRLTVV.

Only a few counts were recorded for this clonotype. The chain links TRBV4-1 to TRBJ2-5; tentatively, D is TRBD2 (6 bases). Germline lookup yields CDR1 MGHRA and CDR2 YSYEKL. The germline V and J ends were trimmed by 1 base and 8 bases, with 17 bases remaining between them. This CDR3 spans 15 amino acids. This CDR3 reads CASSQAKAGTSTQYF. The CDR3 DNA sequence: TGCGCCAGCAGCCAAGCTAAGGCTGGGACTTCTACCCAGTACTTC.

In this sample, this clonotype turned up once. Here the CDR3 reads CSVRSLNEKLFF. CDR3 nucleotides: TGCAGCGTTCGGTCCTTAAATGAAAAACTGTTTTTT. The V call is TRBV29-1, the J call TRBJ1-4; D remains ambiguous. The CDR3 runs to 12 residues. Trimming left V 5 bases short and J 5 bases short, with 9 bases between. CDR1 and CDR2 from the germline V gene are SQVTM and ANQGSEA.

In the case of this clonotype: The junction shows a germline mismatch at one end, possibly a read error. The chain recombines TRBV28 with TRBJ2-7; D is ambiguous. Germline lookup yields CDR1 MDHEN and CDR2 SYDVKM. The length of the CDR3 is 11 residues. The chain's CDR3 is CVSSFGPAEYF. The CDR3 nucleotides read TGTGTCAGCAGTTTCGGACCCGCCGAGTACTTC. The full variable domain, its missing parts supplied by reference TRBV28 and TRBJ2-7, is DVKVTQSSRYLVKRTGEKVFLECVQDMDHENMFWYRQDPGLGLRLIYFSYDVKMKEKGDIPEGYSVSREKKERFSLILESASTNQTSMYLCVSSFGPAEYFGPGTRLTVT.

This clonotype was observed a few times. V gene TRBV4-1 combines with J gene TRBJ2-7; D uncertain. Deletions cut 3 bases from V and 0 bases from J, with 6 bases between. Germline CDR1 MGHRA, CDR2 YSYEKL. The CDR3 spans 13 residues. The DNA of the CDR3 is TGCGCCAGCAGCCAGTTCTACTCCTACGAGCAGTACTTC. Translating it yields CASSQFYSYEQYF.